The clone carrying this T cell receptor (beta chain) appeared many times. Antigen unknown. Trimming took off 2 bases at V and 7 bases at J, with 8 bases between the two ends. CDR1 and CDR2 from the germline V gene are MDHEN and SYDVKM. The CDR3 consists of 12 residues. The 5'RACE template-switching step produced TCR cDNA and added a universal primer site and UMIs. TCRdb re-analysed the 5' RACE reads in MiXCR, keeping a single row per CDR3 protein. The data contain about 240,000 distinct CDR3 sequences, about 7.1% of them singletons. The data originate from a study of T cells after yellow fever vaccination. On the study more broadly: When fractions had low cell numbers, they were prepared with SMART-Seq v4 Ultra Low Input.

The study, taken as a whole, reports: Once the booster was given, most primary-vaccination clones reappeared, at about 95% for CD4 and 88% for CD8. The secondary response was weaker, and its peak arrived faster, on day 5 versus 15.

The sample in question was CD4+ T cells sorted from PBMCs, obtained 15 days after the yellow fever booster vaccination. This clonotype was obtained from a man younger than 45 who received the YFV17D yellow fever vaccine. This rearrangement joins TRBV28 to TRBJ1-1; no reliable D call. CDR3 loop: CASSLRVDEAFF. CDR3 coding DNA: TGTGCCAGCAGTTTAAGAGTGGATGAAGCTTTCTTT.